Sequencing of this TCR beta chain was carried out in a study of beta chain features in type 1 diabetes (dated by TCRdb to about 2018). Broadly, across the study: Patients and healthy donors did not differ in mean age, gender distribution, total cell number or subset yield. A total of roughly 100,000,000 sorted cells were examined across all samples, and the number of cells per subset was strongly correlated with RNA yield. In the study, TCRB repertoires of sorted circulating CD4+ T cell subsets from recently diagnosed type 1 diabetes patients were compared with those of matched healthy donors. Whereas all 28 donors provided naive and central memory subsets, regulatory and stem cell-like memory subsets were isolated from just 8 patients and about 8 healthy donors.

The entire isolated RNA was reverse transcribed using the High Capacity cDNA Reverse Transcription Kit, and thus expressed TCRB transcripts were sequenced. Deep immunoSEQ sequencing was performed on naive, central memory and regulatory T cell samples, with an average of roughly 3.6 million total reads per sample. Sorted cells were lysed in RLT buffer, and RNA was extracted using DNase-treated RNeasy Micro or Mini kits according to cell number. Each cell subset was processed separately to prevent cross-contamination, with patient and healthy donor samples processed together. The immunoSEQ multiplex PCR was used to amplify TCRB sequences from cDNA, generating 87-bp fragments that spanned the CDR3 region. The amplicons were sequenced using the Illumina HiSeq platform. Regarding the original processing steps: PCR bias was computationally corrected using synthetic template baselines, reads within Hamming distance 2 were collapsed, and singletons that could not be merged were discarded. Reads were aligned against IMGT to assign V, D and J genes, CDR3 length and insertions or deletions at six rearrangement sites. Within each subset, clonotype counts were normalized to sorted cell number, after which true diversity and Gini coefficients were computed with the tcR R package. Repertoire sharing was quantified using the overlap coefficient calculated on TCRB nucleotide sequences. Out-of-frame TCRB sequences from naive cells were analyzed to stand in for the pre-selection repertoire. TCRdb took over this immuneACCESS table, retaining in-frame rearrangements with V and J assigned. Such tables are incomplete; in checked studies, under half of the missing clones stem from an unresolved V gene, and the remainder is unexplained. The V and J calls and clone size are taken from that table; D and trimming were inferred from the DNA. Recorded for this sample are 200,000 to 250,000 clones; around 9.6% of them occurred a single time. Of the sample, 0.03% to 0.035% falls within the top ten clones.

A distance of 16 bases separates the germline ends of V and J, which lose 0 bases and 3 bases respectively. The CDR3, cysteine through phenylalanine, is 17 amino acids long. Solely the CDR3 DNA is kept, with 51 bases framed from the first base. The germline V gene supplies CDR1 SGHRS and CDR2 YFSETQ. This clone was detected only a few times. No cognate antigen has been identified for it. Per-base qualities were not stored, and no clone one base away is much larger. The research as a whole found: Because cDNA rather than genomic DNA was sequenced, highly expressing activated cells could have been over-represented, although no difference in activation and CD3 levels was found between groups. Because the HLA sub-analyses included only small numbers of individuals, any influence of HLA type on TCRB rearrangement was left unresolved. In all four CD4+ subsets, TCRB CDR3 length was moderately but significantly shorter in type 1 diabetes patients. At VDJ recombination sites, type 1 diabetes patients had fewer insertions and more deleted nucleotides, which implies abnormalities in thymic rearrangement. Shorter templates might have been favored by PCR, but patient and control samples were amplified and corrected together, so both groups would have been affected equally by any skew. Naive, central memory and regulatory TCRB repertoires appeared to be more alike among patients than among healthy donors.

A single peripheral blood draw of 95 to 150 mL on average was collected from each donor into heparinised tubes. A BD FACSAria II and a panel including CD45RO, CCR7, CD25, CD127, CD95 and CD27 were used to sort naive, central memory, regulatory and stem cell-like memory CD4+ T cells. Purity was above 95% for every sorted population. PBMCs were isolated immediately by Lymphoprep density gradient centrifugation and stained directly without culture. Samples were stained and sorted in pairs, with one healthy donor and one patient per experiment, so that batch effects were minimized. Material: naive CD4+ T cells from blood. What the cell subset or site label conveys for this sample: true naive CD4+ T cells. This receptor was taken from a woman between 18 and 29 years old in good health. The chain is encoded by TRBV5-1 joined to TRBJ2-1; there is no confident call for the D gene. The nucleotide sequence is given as TGCGCCAGCAGCTTGGCCGACGTAGCTCGGTACTACAATGAGCAGTTCTTC. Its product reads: CASSLADVARYYNEQFF.